The entry below describes one T cell receptor (beta chain). Libraries were prepared by immunoSEQ multiplex PCR; TCRdb keeps only in-frame clonotypes and omits some of them. The data show 200,000 to 300,000 clones, with about four fifths seen just once and roughly 8% held by the top ten. V was cut by 0 bases and J by 4 bases, with 8 bases left in between. CDR1 GTSNPN and CDR2 SVGIG come from the germline V gene (reference sequence). The CDR3 loop spans 13 amino acids. This sample stems from a study of blood T cell repertoires in COVID-19. This chain joins TRBV30 and TRBJ2-3, with D tentatively TRBD2 (6 bases). This clonotype originated in a woman of 80 years or more with COVID-19, enrolled during active disease. Sequencing input: peripheral blood. The CDR3 protein is CAWSVRGPDTQYF. The CDR3 DNA reads as TGTGCCTGGAGTGTGCGGGGCCCAGATACGCAGTATTTT.